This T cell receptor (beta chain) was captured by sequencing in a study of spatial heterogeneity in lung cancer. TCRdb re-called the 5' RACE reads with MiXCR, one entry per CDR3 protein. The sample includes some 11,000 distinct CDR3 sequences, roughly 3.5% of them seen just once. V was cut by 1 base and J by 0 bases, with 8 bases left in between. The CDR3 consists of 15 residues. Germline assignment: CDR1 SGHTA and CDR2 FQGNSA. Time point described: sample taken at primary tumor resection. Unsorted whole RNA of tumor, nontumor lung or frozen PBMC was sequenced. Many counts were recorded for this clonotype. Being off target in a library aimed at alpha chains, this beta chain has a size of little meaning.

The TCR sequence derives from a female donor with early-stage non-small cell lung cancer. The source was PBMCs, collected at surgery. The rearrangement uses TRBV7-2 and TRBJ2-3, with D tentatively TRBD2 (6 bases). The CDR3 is CASSLGGTSTDTQYF. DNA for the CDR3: TGTGCCAGCAGCTTAGGAGGGACTAGCACAGATACGCAGTATTTT. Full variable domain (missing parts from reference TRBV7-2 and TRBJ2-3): GAGVSQSPSNKVTEKGKDVELRCDPISGHTALYWYRQSLGQGLEFLIYFQGNSAPDKSGLPSDRFSAERTGGSVSTLTIQRTQQEDSAVYLCASSLGGTSTDTQYFGPGTRLTVL.